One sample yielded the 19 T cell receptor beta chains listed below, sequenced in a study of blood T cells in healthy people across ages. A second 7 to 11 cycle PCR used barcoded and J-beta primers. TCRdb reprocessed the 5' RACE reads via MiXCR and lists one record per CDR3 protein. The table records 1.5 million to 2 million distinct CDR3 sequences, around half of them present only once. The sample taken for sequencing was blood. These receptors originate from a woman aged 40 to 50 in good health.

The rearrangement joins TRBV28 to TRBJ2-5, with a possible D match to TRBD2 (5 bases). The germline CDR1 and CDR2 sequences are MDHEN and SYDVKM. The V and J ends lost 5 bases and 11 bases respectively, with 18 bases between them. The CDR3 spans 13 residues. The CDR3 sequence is CASSPHPGNEQYF. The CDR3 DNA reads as TGTGCCAGCAGTCCTCATCCGGGGAATGAGCAGTACTTC.

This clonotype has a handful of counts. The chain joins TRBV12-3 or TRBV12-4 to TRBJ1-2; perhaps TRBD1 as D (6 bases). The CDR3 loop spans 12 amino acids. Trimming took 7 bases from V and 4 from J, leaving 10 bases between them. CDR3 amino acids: CASTPTGYGYTF. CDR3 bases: TGTGCCAGCACCCCGACAGGCTATGGCTACACCTTC.

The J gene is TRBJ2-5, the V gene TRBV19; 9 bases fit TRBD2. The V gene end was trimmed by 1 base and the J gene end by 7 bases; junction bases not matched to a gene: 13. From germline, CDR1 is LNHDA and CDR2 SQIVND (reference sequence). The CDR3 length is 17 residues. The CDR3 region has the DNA TGTGCCAGTAGTATAGGGCTTAGCGGGGGCCCAGGCGGGACCCAGTACTTC. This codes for CASSIGLSGGPGGTQYF.

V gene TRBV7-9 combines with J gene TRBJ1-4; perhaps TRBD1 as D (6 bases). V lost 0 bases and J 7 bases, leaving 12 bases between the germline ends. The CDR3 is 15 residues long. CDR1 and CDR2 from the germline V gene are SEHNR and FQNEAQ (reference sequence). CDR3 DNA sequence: TGTGCCAGCAGCTTAGCCCTGGACAGCGGTGAAAAACTGTTTTTT. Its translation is CASSLALDSGEKLFF.

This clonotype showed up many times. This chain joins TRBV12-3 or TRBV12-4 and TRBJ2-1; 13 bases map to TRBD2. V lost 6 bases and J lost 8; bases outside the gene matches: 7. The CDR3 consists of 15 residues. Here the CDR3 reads CASSRLAGGRDEQFF. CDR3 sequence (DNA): TGTGCCAGCAGCCGACTAGCGGGGGGAAGAGATGAGCAGTTCTTC.

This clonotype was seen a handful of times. CDR3 sequence reads: CASKTGVNEKLFF. The DNA for the CDR3 is TGTGCCAGCAAGACAGGAGTTAATGAAAAACTGTTTTTT. V is TRBV4-2 and J is TRBJ1-4; tentative D call: TRBD1 (6 bases). Trimming removed 7 bases from V and 4 bases from J, with 10 bases in between. Germline V gene sequence: CDR1 LGHNA, CDR2 YNFKEQ. The CDR3 sequence is 13 residues long.

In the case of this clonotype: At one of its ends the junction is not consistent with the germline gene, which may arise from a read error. Here the CDR3 reads CVSSLEGYNEQFF. DNA of the CDR3: TGCGTCAGCAGCTTGGAGGGCTACAATGAGCAGTTCTTC. This sequence joins TRBV5-1 and TRBJ2-1; D is possibly TRBD2 (6 bases). Germline CDR1 reads SGHRS; CDR2 reads YFSETQ. The CDR3 consists of 13 residues. The variable domain in full, with the rest retrieved from reference TRBV5-1 and TRBJ2-1, is KAGVTQTPRYLIKTRGQQVTLSCSPISGHRSVSWYQQTPGQGLQFLFEYFSETQRNKGNFPGRFSGRQFSNSRSEMNVSTLELGDSALYLCVSSLEGYNEQFFGPGTRLTVL.

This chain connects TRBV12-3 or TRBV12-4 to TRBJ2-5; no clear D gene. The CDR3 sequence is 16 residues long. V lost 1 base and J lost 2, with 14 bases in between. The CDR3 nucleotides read TGTGCCAGCAGTTTAGGCGGACCCTCAGCACAAGAGACCCAGTACTTC. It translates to CASSLGGPSAQETQYF.

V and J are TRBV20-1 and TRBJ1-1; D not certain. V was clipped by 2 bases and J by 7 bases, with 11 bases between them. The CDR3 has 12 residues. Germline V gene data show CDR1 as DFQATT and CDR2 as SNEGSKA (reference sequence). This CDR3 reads CSARSGEGEAFF. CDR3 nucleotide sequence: TGCAGTGCTAGATCCGGGGAAGGTGAAGCTTTCTTT.

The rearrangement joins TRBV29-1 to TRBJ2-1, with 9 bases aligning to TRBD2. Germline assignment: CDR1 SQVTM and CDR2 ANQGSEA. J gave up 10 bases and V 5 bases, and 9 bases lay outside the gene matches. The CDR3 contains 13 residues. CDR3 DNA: TGCAGCGTTCGGACTAGCGCAACCTACGAGCAGTTCTTC. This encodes CSVRTSATYEQFF.

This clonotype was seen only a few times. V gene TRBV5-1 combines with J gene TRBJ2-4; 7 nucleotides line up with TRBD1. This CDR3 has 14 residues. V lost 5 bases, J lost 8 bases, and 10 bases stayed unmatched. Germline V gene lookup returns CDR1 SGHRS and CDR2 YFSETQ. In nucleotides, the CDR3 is TGCGCCAGCAGTTATCGACAGGGTGGTTACATTCAGTACTTC. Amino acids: CASSYRQGGYIQYF.

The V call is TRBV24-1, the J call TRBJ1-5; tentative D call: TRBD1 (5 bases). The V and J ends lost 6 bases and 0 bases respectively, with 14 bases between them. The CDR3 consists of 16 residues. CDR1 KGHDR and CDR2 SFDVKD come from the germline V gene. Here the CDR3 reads CATSTGREASNQPQHF. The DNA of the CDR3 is TGTGCCACCAGTACCGGCAGGGAGGCTAGCAATCAGCCCCAGCATTTT.

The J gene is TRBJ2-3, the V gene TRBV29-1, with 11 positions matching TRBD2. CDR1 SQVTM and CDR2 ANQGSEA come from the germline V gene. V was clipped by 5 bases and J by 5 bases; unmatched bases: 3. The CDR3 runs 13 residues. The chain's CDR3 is CSVLAGGQDTQYF. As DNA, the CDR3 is TGCAGCGTTCTAGCGGGGGGACAAGATACGCAGTATTTT.

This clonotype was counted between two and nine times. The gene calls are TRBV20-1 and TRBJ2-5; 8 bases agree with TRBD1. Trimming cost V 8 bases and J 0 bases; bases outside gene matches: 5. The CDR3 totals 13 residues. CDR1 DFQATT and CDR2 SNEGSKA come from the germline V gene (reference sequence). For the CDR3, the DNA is TGCAGTTCCAGGGGGCTGTACCAAGAGACCCAGTACTTC. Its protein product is CSSRGLYQETQYF.

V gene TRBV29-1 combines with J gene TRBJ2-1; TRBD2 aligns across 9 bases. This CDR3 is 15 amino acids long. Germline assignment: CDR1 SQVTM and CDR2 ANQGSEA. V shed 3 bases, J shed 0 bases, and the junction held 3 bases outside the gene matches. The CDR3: CSVDASGDSYNEQFF. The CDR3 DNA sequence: TGCAGCGTTGACGCTAGCGGGGACTCCTACAATGAGCAGTTCTTC.

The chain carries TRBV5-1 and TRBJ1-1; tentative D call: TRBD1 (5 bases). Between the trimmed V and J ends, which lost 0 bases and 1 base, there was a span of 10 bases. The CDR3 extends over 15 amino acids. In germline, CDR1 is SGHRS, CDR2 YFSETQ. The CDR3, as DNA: TGCGCCAGCAGCTTGGGTCCAGGACAGAACACTGAAGCTTTCTTT. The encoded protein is CASSLGPGQNTEAFF.

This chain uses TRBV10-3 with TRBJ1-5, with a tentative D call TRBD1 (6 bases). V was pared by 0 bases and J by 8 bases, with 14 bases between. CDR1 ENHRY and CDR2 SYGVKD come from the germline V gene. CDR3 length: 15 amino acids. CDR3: CAISESTGAREPQHF. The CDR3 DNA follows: TGTGCCATCAGTGAGTCGACGGGGGCCAGGGAGCCCCAGCATTTT.

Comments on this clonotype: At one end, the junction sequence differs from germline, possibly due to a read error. CDR3 sequence: CASRDSGNNGQFF. Here the CDR3 DNA reads TGTGCCAGCAGGGATAGCGGCAACAATGGGCAGTTCTTC. The chain carries TRBV27 and TRBJ2-1, with D perhaps matching TRBD2 (6 bases). Germline values: CDR1 MNHEY, CDR2 SMNVEV (reference sequence). The CDR3 contains 13 residues.

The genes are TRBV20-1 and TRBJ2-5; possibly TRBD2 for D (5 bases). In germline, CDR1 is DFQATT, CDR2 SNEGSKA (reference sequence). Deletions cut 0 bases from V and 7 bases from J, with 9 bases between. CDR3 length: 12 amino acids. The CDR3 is CSARENGGTQYF. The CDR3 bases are TGCAGTGCTAGAGAAAATGGAGGGACCCAGTACTTC.